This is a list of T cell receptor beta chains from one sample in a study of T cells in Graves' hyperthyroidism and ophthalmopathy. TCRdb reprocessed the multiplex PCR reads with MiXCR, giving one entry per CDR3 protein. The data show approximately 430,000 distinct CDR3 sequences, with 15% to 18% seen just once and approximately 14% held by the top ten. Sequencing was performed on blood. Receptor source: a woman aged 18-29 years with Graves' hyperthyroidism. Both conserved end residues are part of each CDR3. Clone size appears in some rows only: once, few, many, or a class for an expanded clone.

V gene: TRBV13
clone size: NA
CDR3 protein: CASSLGSPSYEQYF

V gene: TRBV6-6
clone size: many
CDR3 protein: CASSYLSIGGGGGDTQYF

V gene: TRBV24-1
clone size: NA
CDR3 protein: CATNRGLHTEAFF

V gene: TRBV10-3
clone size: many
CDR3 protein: CAISWDRVGTYEQYF

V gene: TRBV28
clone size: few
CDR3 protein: CASRTNSYEQYF

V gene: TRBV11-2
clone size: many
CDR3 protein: CASSLEGRVMAEAFF

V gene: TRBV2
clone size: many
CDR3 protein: CASSPAFWTGDGTDTQYF

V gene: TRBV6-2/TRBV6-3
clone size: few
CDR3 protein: CASRTGGSPLHF

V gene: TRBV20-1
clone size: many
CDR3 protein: CSASDGENYGYTF

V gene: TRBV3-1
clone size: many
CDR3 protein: CASSQILRGGYGYTF

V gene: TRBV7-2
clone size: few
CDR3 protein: CASSPWPGGGEFF

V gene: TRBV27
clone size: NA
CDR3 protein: CASSPRAGTSGGAGETQYF

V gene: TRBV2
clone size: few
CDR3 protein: CASSDFSGGAGADTQYF

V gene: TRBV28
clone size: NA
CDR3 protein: CASRAYKGTGGTQHF

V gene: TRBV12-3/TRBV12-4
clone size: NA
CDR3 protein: CASSLGTGGASNQPQHF

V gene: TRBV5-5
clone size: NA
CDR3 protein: CASSQVAGYSYEQYF

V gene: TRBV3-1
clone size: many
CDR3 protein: CASSQGPGGWVDGYTF

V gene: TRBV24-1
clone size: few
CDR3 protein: CATSDQDRSLGGYTF

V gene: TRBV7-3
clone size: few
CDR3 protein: CASSRTSGGREQFF

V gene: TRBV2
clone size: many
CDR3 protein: CASSGENAPLHF

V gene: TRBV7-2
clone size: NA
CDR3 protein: CASYRTSGGPHNEQFF

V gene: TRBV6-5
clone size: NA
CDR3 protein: CASSYQAGGADTQYF

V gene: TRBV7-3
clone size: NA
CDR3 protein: CASSGGPGAEAFF

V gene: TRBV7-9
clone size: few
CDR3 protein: CASSLSFGGELFF

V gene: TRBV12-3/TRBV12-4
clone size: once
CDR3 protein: CASSFTGPGELFF

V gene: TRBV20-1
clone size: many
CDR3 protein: CSAIGQGGLRGYTF

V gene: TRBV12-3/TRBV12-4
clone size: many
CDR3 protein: CASSFGVSSYEQYF

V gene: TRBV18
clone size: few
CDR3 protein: CASSPPGTGRGQFF

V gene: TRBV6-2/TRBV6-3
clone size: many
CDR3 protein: CASRRPGGRTDTQYF

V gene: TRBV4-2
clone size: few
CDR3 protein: CASSPHKTTDTQYF

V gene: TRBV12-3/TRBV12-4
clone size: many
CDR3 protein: CASSYRGGNTGELFF

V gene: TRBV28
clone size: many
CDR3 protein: CASSSPGQPQHF

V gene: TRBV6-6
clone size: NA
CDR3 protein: CASSYSSGGRVGNEQFF

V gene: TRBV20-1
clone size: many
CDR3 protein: CSARERDRPTGELFF

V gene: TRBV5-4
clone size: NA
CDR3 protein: CASSPGDNLSEKLFF

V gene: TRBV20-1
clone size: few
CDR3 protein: CSASVPGGGEAFF

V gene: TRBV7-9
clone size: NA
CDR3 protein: CASSLGDRSNTEAFF

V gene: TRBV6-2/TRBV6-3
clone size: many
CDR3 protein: CASSYSRGQINYGYTF

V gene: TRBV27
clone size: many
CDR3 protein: CASSLFPGQGVADTQYF

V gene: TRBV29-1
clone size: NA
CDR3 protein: CSVEGGSYRGKYYEQYF

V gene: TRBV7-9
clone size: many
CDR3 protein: CASSLPRQYGYTF

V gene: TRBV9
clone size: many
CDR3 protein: CASSVGTDTQYF

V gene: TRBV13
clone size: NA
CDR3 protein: CASSFWSSNQPQHF

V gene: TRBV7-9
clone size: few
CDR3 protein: CASSPGGGPYTGELFF

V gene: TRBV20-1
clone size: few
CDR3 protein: CSAYRGRGSNQPQHF

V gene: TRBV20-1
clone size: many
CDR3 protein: CSARAGRQETQYF

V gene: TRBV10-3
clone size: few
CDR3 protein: CAISARREADTQYF

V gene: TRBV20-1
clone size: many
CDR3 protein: CSARDYIRAQGNEQYF

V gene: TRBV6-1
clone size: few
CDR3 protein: CASLIGQRVYGYTF

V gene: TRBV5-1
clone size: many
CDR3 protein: CASSLTERGGETQYF

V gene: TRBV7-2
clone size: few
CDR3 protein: CASSSRWEQYF

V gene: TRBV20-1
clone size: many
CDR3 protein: CSAHQGTPNLAGEETQYF

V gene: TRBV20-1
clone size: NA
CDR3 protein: CSARDSGRLNTEAFF

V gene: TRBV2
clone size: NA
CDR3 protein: CASSLQGRGTEAFF

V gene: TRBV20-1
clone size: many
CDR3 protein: CSARLGGNEQFF

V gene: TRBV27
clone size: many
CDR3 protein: CASSWTSGNQETQYF

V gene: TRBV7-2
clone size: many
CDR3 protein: CASSLHRGKNTEAFF

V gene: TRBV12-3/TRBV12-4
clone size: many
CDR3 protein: CASSSRTGEQYF

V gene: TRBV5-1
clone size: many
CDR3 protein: CASSLDSYNYGYTF

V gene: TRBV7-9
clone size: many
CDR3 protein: CASSPTTGISGNTIYF